The 19 T cell receptor beta chains reported below all come from one sample, sequenced in a study of tumor-infiltrating lymphocytes in primary liver carcinoma. Reverse transcription of roughly 0.45 ug total RNA with a constant-region primer produced TCR beta cDNA. Generation of the TCR beta libraries relied on three nested multiplex PCR rounds using slightly modified ARM-PCR. TRBV1-TRBV30 forward primers paired with a C-beta reverse primer drove the first two PCR rounds, roughly 9 cycles each. TCRdb called the multiplex PCR reads again in MiXCR, with one record for every CDR3 protein. Of over 100,000 distinct CDR3 sequences in the sample, around 70% were seen once. Total RNA and DNA came together from roughly 20-30 mg of bulk tissue without cell sorting. The source material was tumor-adjacent normal liver tissue. The receptors were gathered from a woman in her sixties or seventies with primary liver carcinoma and hepatitis B virus infection.

This clonotype was seen many times. The chain uses TRBV29-1 and TRBJ2-7, with D unclear. The germline CDR1 and CDR2 sequences are SQVTM and ANQGSEA. There are 16 residues in the CDR3. Deletions cut 1 base from V and 3 bases from J, with 19 bases between. CDR3 bases: TGCAGCGTTGAAGTGGCAAGGCCATCAGGTCACTACGAGCAGTACTTC. Its protein product is CSVEVARPSGHYEQYF.

A remark on this clonotype: Being one base from a much bigger clone, this may be a read error. The V and J genes are TRBV12-3 or TRBV12-4 and TRBJ2-1; D might be TRBD2 (5 bases). The CDR3 spans 14 residues. The CDR3 DNA reads as TGTACCAGCAGCCTGCGAGCGGAATACAATGAGCAGTTCTTC. This encodes CTSSLRAEYNEQFF.

On this clonotype itself: This clone may be a read error of a much larger clone one base away. The CDR3 bases are TGTGCCAGCAGCAACCGGGGACTAGCGGGAGATACCCCACTCTACGAGCAGTACTTC. Amino acid sequence: CASSNRGLAGDTPLYEQYF. This sequence joins TRBV21-1 and TRBJ2-7; the D call in the table, TRBD2, was not verified against the DNA. TRBV21-1 is flagged as a pseudogene. The CDR3 loop spans 19 amino acids.

This clonotype was detected only once. The junction departs from germline at one end; a sequencing error may be responsible. CDR3 coding DNA: TGCGCCAGCAGCTTAGGATACCTCCGCAAGCAGTACTTC. Amino acids: CASSLGYLRKQYF. The chain couples TRBV11-1 to TRBJ2-7; D call uncertain. This CDR3 region has 13 residues. Per the germline V gene, CDR1 is SGHAT and CDR2 is FQDESV (reference sequence).

This clonotype was seen only once. The junction shows a germline mismatch at one end, possibly a read error. The chain uses TRBV7-8 and TRBJ2-3; unclear D gene. The germline V gene encodes CDR1 SGHVS and CDR2 FQNEAQ. This CDR3 is 16 amino acids long. In nucleotides, the CDR3 is TGTGCCAGCAACTTAGAGGCGAGTTGGTCCACAGATACGCAGTATTTT. Protein: CASNLEASWSTDTQYF.

Turning to this clonotype: The missing conserved phenylalanine or tryptophan at the end of this CDR3 makes a read error likely. The chain is built from TRBV7-9 and TRBJ2-3; 7 positions match TRBD1. With V trimmed by 5 bases and J by 4 bases, 9 bases remained unmatched. This CDR3 spans 15 amino acids. Germline CDR1 SEHNR, CDR2 FQNEAQ (reference sequence). CDR3 loop: CASSTRQGRSDTQYL. The CDR3 region has the DNA TGTGCCAGCAGCACAAGACAGGGACGGTCAGATACGCAGTATTTA.

This clonotype was recorded a few times. The junction departs from the called germline gene at one end, perhaps through a read error. The chain carries TRBV28 and TRBJ2-7; 8 bases align to TRBD2. Germline loops: CDR1 MDHEN, CDR2 SYDVKM. The CDR3 consists of 12 residues. The chain's CDR3 is CASSRFGRAMDF. The CDR3 region has the DNA TGTGCCAGCTCCCGGTTCGGGAGGGCCATGGACTTC.

This clonotype was found a few times. The rearrangement joins TRBV28 to TRBJ1-3, with D hard to call. This CDR3 spans 18 amino acids. V was trimmed by 1 base and J by 2 bases, leaving 18 bases between them. CDR1 and CDR2 (germline): MDHEN, SYDVKM. The DNA for the CDR3 is TGTGCCAGCAGTTTATACCCCTCGTTCATCCACCCTGGAAACACCATATATTTT. Translation: CASSLYPSFIHPGNTIYF.

With respect to this clonotype: At one of its ends the junction is not consistent with the germline gene, which may arise from a read error. The chain is built from TRBV29-1 and TRBJ2-1, with unresolved D. Germline V gene sequence: CDR1 SQVTM, CDR2 ANQGSEA. The CDR3 is 15 amino acids. The CDR3 DNA reads TGCAGCGTTGAAGGGGGAATCCCCTCCTACTATGAGCAGTTCTTC. Encoded protein: CSVEGGIPSYYEQFF.

A word on this clonotype: At one boundary the junction diverges from the germline segment, which might be a read error. This rearrangement joins TRBV11-2 to TRBJ2-7; D is unresolved. The CDR3 is 14 amino acids. Germline V gives CDR1 SGHAT, CDR2 FQNNGV. The CDR3 nucleotides read TGTGCCAGCAGCTTGTGGGTGGTCTCCTACGAGGAGTACTTT. This encodes CASSLWVVSYEEYF.

The gene calls are TRBV12-3 or TRBV12-4 and TRBJ2-1, with unresolved D. V dropped 3 bases and J dropped 8 bases, with 14 bases sitting between them. This CDR3 has 14 residues. For the CDR3, the DNA is TGTGCCAGCAGTTTGCTAGTGGCCATTGATGAGCAGTTCTTC. It translates to CASSLLVAIDEQFF.

V and J are TRBV11-2 and TRBJ2-7, with D unclear. This CDR3 spans 11 amino acids. Trimming stripped 7 bases from V and 9 bases from J, with 13 bases between. Germline values: CDR1 SGHAT, CDR2 FQNNGV. The CDR3 spells CASNVDHVQYF. The CDR3 DNA sequence: TGTGCCAGCAACGTAGACCACGTGCAGTACTTC. Combining the CDR3 with reference TRBV11-2 and TRBJ2-7 gives the whole variable domain EAGVAQSPRYKIIEKRQSVAFWCNPISGHATLYWYQQILGQGPKLLIQFQNNGVVDDSQLPKDRFSAERLKGVDSTLKIQPAKLEDSAVYLCASNVDHVQYFGPGTRLTVT.

With respect to this clonotype: One end of the junction varies from germline; a read error may be responsible. The chain joins TRBV7-8 to TRBJ2-5; the D gene could be TRBD1 or TRBD2 (5 bases each). This CDR3 contains 14 residues. Germline-derived CDR1 and CDR2 are SGHVS and FQNEAQ. DNA for the CDR3: TGTGCCAGCAACTTAGATGGGGGAATTGAGACCCAGTACTTC. Translation: CASNLDGGIETQYF.

The V gene is TRBV4-1, the J gene TRBJ2-5; D ambiguous. The V gene lost 4 bases and the J gene lost 5 bases, with 14 bases spanning the gap. The CDR3 loop spans 14 amino acids. CDR1 is MGHRA and CDR2 is YSYEKL in the germline V gene. CDR3 bases: TGCGCCAGCAGCCCCCGACATTTCCAGGAGACCCAGTACTTC. Translating gives CASSPRHFQETQYF.

At least ten counts were recorded for this clonotype. This chain connects TRBV7-9 to TRBJ1-5; D possibly corresponds to TRBD1 (5 bases). CDR1 is SEHNR and CDR2 is FQNEAQ in the germline V gene (reference sequence). The V gene lost 3 bases and the J gene lost 6 bases, with 18 bases spanning the gap. CDR3 size: 16 residues. CDR3 amino acids: CASSLWEAGRGQPQHF. The CDR3 DNA sequence: TGTGCCAGCAGCTTGTGGGAGGCAGGGAGGGGTCAGCCCCAGCATTTT.

The CDR3 region has the DNA TGTGCCAGCAGCCCCAGAACTGAGACCCAGTACTTC. It is translated as CASSPRTETQYF. The V call is TRBV28, the J call TRBJ2-5; D remains ambiguous. Trimming took off 6 bases at V and 5 bases at J, with 10 bases between the two ends. This CDR3 is built from 12 residues. The germline CDR1 and CDR2 sequences are MDHEN and SYDVKM.

This clonotype was detected once. This CDR3 fails to terminate in the conserved phenylalanine or tryptophan, so it likely reflects a read error. This sequence joins TRBV6-2 or TRBV6-3 and TRBJ2-7; D tentatively reads TRBD1 or TRBD2 (6 bases each). The CDR3 is 14 residues long. Trimming left V 6 bases short and J 2 bases short, with 14 bases between. Germline CDR1 and CDR2: MNHEY and SVGEGT. The CDR3 DNA reads as TGTGCCAGCAGAAGAGGGGGGTCCACCTACGAGCAGTACTGC. Its translation is CASRRGGSTYEQYC.

Concerning this clonotype: One end of the junction is discordant with germline, which a read error may explain. CDR3 nucleotide sequence: TGTGTCATCAGTGGGGGCGGACAGGGAGACTGGACTGGAAACACCATATATTTT. Amino acids: CVISGGGQGDWTGNTIYF. The chain carries TRBV10-3 and TRBJ1-3; 8 bases match TRBD1. The CDR3 totals 18 residues. The germline gives CDR1 ENHRY, CDR2 SYGVKD.

About this clonotype: Sequence at one end of the junction differs from germline and may be a read error. The chain uses TRBV28 and TRBJ2-1, with TRBD2 identical over 7 bases. Germline CDR1 MDHEN, CDR2 SYDVKM. This CDR3 comprises 17 residues. In nucleotides, the CDR3 is TGTGCCAGCAGTCCTGGTAAGTCTAGCGGAGCCTGCAATGAGCTGTTCTTC. It codes for CASSPGKSSGACNELFF.